This T cell receptor (beta chain) was captured in a study of neurological immune-mediated disorders. The CDR3 is 14 residues long. CDR1 LGHDT and CDR2 YNNKEL come from the germline V gene (reference sequence). TCRdb independently ran MiXCR on the 5' RACE reads; one entry per CDR3 protein. Of 80,000 to 95,000 distinct CDR3 sequences listed, under 4.5% are singletons. Concerning this clonotype itself: A much larger clone differs from this one at a single base, so this may be a read error.

The rearrangement links TRBV3-1 to TRBJ2-6, with D possibly TRBD1 on 6 matching bases. Sequencing was carried out using PBMCs. The sequence came from a woman in her forties or fifties with multiple sclerosis. CDR3 DNA sequence: TGTGCCAGCAGCCAGGGGGCTGGGGCCAAAGTCCTGACTTTC. Its protein is CASSQGAGAKVLTF.